The 23 T cell receptor beta chains in this list originate from one sample, sequenced in a study of T cell changes during pregnancy in multiple sclerosis (dated by TCRdb to about 2019). Receptor libraries were prepared by the immunoSEQ multiplex PCR assay. Not all clones reach the TCRdb copy of this immuneACCESS table, which keeps in-frame sequences only. Checked studies attribute under half of the gap to unresolved V genes and leave the rest unexplained. The sample yields tens of thousands of clones; 92% were counted once. The top ten clonotypes cover around 2.7% of the sample. Sequencing was performed on peripheral blood, taken in the second trimester of pregnancy. The receptors originated from a female donor in good health, enrolled as a control in a pregnancy study.

The rearrangement links TRBV28 to TRBJ2-7, with D uncertain. Germline CDR1 and CDR2: MDHEN and SYDVKM. The length of the CDR3 is 11 residues. V lost 5 bases, J lost 7 bases, and 9 bases lay in between. CDR3 in amino acids: CASSTPSEQYF. The CDR3 coding sequence is TGTGCCAGCAGTACTCCCTCGGAGCAGTACTTC.

The chain employs TRBV7-9 and TRBJ2-7; 7 bases are shared with TRBD1. Germline CDR1 is SEHNR and CDR2 is FQNEAQ (reference sequence). This CDR3 spans 13 amino acids. V dropped 5 bases and J dropped 3; count of bases not matched to a gene: 4. The chain's CDR3 is CASSRRQGYEQYF. CDR3 DNA sequence: TGTGCCAGCAGCAGAAGACAGGGCTACGAGCAGTACTTC.

The J gene is TRBJ2-1, the V gene TRBV4-2; 10 positions match TRBD2. The germline gives CDR1 LGHNA, CDR2 YNFKEQ. After removal of 4 bases from V and 8 bases from J, the junction contained 11 bases not matched to a gene. The CDR3 totals 16 residues. The CDR3 coding sequence is TGTGCCAGCAGCCTACAAGCGGGAGGGCCGGGGGATGAGCAGTTCTTC. This encodes CASSLQAGGPGDEQFF.

V usage is TRBV28 and J usage is TRBJ2-1, with 9 bases fitting TRBD1. Germline V lookup: CDR1 MDHEN, CDR2 SYDVKM. V dropped 1 base and J dropped 4; count of bases not matched to a gene: 5. The length of the CDR3 is 16 residues. CDR3 nucleotide sequence: TGTGCCAGCAGTTTATTGAGGGACAGGGAGTACAATGAGCAGTTCTTC. Translating gives CASSLLRDREYNEQFF.

The chain joins TRBV4-1 to TRBJ1-2, with 7 bases matching TRBD1. The V gene end was trimmed by 6 bases and the J gene end by 7 bases; junction bases not matched to a gene: 14. The CDR3 length is 15 residues. Germline V gene sequence: CDR1 MGHRA, CDR2 YSYEKL. In DNA, the CDR3 is TGCGCCAGCAGGGTCGTAGGGACAGTAGAATCTGGCTACACCTTC. Translated: CASRVVGTVESGYTF.

The V gene is TRBV6-6, the J gene TRBJ1-4; D not certain. Germline V lookup: CDR1 MNHNY, CDR2 SVGAGI (reference sequence). The length of the CDR3 is 13 residues. The V end lost 5 bases, the J end lost 8 bases, and 12 bases lay between the germline ends. Here the CDR3 reads CASSPVPSEKLFF. CDR3 nucleotides: TGTGCCAGCAGTCCCGTCCCTTCGGAAAAACTGTTTTTT.

The chain links TRBV2 to TRBJ1-2, with D tentatively TRBD1 (6 bases). Trimming took off 4 bases at V and 1 base at J, with 10 bases between the two ends. Germline CDR1 reads SNHLY; CDR2 reads FYNNEI. The CDR3 has 14 amino acids. CDR3 DNA sequence: TGTGCCAGCAGTGGGACAGAAAATAACTATGGCTACACCTTC. Translated, it gives CASSGTENNYGYTF.

This chain joins TRBV12-5 and TRBJ1-3, with D hard to call. The CDR3 has 13 amino acids. Germline V gives CDR1 LGHNT, CDR2 FRNRAP. Trimming took 6 bases from V and 0 from J, leaving 6 bases between them. The CDR3 loop is CASGTGSGNTIYF. As DNA, the CDR3 is TGTGCTAGTGGGACGGGCTCTGGAAACACCATATATTTT.

This clone appeared a single time. V usage is TRBV19 and J usage is TRBJ2-4; D may be TRBD2 (6 bases). Germline loops: CDR1 LNHDA, CDR2 SQIVND (reference sequence). The CDR3 totals 15 residues. With 1 base removed from V and 7 bases from J, the gap between germline ends came to 14 bases. CDR3 sequence reads: CASSIGGTGGNIQYF. In DNA form, the CDR3 reads TGTGCCAGTAGTATAGGCGGTACAGGAGGGAACATTCAGTACTTC.

The chain links TRBV19 to TRBJ2-5; TRBD1 agrees at 7 bases. V lost 4 bases, J lost 5 bases, and 4 bases stayed unmatched. CDR1 is LNHDA and CDR2 is SQIVND in the germline V gene (reference sequence). The CDR3 length is 13 residues. CDR3 loop: CASSKGARETQYF. The CDR3 bases are TGTGCCAGTAGTAAGGGGGCGAGGGAGACCCAGTACTTC.

The rearrangement joins TRBV6-4 to TRBJ2-7; 7 nucleotides align to TRBD2. Germline V gives CDR1 MRHNA, CDR2 SNTAGT. The junction had 6 bases not matched to a gene; V was cut back by 9 bases and J by 1 base. CDR3 length equals 13 residues. CDR3 in amino acids: CARTTSRSYEQYF. Here the CDR3 DNA reads TGTGCCAGGACGACTAGCAGATCCTACGAGCAGTACTTC.

The chain carries TRBV11-1 and TRBJ1-4, with D unresolved. V dropped 5 bases and J dropped 11 bases, with 18 bases sitting between them. The CDR3 is 14 amino acids. The germline V gene has CDR1 SGHAT and CDR2 FQDESV (reference sequence). This CDR3 is CASSPDREMEKLFF. DNA for the CDR3: TGTGCCAGCAGCCCAGACCGGGAAATGGAGAAACTGTTTTTT.

CDR3 in DNA: TGTGCCAGCAGCCTTACAGGGGGCGGCTATGGCTACACCTTC. It codes for CASSLTGGGYGYTF. The V and J genes are TRBV13 and TRBJ1-2; 9 bases align to TRBD1. V trimming: 5 bases; J trimming: 4 bases; junction bases outside the gene matches: 5. CDR3 size: 14 residues. CDR1 is PRHDT and CDR2 is FYEKMQ in the germline V gene (reference sequence).

This chain joins TRBV11-2 and TRBJ2-7; D not certain. In germline, CDR1 is SGHAT, CDR2 FQNNGV. V was trimmed by 5 bases and J by 7 bases, leaving 21 bases between them. This CDR3 region has 15 residues. CDR3: CASSPRRTNLGEQYF. The CDR3 DNA follows: TGTGCCAGCAGCCCGCGGCGTACGAACCTAGGAGAGCAGTACTTC.

The gene calls are TRBV6-1 and TRBJ2-5; TRBD1 aligns across 9 bases. Looked up from germline, CDR1 is MNHNS and CDR2 is SASEGT. The junction had 9 bases not matched to a gene; V was cut back by 5 bases and J by 5 bases. The CDR3 spans 15 residues. CDR3 DNA sequence: TGTGCCAGCAGTTCACAGGGGGCGCGTGGGGAGACCCAGTACTTC. Translating it yields CASSSQGARGETQYF.

The chain links TRBV19 to TRBJ1-2; unclear D gene. Germline assignment: CDR1 LNHDA and CDR2 SQIVND (reference sequence). Trimming removed 3 bases at V and 3 bases at J, with 17 bases between. This CDR3 has 16 residues. The chain's CDR3 is CASSIRTEIRDYGYTF. CDR3 nucleotides: TGTGCCAGTAGTATTCGGACTGAGATACGGGACTATGGCTACACCTTC.

The CDR3 DNA follows: TGTGCCAGCAGTACAGACGGCTATGGCTACACCTTC. Translated, it gives CASSTDGYGYTF. The rearrangement joins TRBV6-6 to TRBJ1-2; D not certain. The germline V gene has CDR1 MNHNY and CDR2 SVGAGI (reference sequence). The CDR3 length is 12 residues. V shed 5 bases and J shed 4 bases, with 8 bases lying between them.

V usage is TRBV28 and J usage is TRBJ2-5; TRBD2 matches 12 bases. The CDR3 has 15 amino acids. After removal of 6 bases from V and 5 bases from J, the junction contained 7 bases not matched to a gene. The germline gives CDR1 MDHEN, CDR2 SYDVKM. CDR3 protein: CASSRRLAGAETQYF. The CDR3 DNA is TGTGCCAGCAGCCGCAGACTAGCGGGGGCTGAGACCCAGTACTTC.

This clone was detected once. The gene calls are TRBV5-1 and TRBJ2-5; 9 bases agree with TRBD2. V was clipped by 0 bases and J by 4 bases; unmatched bases: 7. Germline CDR1 is SGHRS and CDR2 is YFSETQ. The CDR3 is 16 residues long. CDR3 sequence: CASSLAGSGGGETQYF. As DNA, the CDR3 is TGCGCCAGCAGCTTGGCCGGTAGCGGGGGAGGAGAGACCCAGTACTTC.

The chain uses TRBV27 and TRBJ2-7, with 9 positions matching TRBD2. Trimming took 6 bases from V and 2 from J; bases not matched to a gene: 8. The germline CDR1 and CDR2 sequences are MNHEY and SMNVEV (reference sequence). This CDR3 has 15 residues. CDR3: CASRPLAGRAYEQYF. CDR3 DNA sequence: TGTGCCAGCAGACCGCTAGCGGGACGAGCCTACGAGCAGTACTTC.

The chain employs TRBV30 and TRBJ1-2, with a tentative D call TRBD1 (6 bases). Germline CDR1 is GTSNPN and CDR2 is SVGIG (reference sequence). The V gene lost 4 bases and the J gene lost 2 bases, with 14 bases spanning the gap. The CDR3 extends over 14 amino acids. The CDR3 is CAWTQPRGNYGYTF. CDR3 sequence (DNA): TGTGCCTGGACCCAACCTAGGGGGAACTATGGCTACACCTTC.

This rearrangement joins TRBV9 to TRBJ1-3, with D possibly matching TRBD1 (5 bases). This CDR3 contains 15 residues. In germline, CDR1 is SGDLS, CDR2 YYNGEE. Trimming took 4 bases from V and 4 from J, leaving 15 bases between them. The CDR3: CASSPSRGSGNTIYF. CDR3 sequence (DNA): TGTGCCAGCAGCCCAAGTCGGGGGTCCGGAAACACCATATATTTT.

The CDR3 spells CASEGLAGTQYF. CDR3 bases: TGCGCCAGCGAGGGACTAGCGGGGACCCAGTACTTC. The chain combines TRBV10-2 with TRBJ2-5, with 12 positions matching TRBD2. The germline gives CDR1 WSHSY, CDR2 SAAADI. This CDR3 is 12 amino acids long. The trim removed 8 bases at V and 7 bases at J, leaving 2 bases unmatched.